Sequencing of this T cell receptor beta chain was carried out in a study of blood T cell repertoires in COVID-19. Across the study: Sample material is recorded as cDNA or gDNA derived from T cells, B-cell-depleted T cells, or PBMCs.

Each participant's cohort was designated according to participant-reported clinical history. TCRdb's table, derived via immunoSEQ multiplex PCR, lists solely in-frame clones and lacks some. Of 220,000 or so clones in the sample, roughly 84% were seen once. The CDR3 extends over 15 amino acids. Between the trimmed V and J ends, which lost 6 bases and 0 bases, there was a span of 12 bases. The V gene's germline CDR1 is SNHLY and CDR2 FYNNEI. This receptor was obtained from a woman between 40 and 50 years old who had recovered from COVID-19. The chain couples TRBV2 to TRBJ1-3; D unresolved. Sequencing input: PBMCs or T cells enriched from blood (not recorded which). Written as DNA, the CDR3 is TGTGCCAGCAGGCCCGGGGATAACTCTGGAAACACCATATATTTT. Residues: CASRPGDNSGNTIYF.